Below, one T cell receptor (beta chain) is given with its context. No antigen is known for it. Sequencing was carried out with a NextSeq 550. The Human TCR Profiling Kit (MiLaboratory) was used to make UMI-labeled 5' RACE TRB cDNA libraries. The full amount of extracted RNA was used for cDNA synthesis, and the full amount of resulting cDNA was used for PCR amplification. Libraries were prepared in parallel with an identical number of PCR cycles. In the source study's methods: MIGEC and MiXCR extracted about 49,000 +/- 11,000 unique UMI-labeled TRB cDNA molecules per library, requiring at least two reads per UMI. On average, approximately 40,000 +/- 10,000 functional in-frame TRB CDR3 nucleotide clonotypes lacking stop codons were found per library. After each sample was downsampled to 5000 UMI-labeled TRB molecules, VDJtools was used to calculate diversity metrics such as normalized Shannon-Wiener and Chao1. For the central five CDR3 residues, VDJtools calculated physicochemical properties weighted by clonotype size, namely interaction energy, strength, volume and Kidera factor 4. TCRdb reprocessed the sequencing reads and holds a single record per CDR3 protein sequence, with no DNA. The V and J calls come from TCRdb's annotation, not from the publication. This sample's table has entries for roughly 63,000 distinct CDR3 sequences. The ten largest make up 4.8% of the sample.

The entry originates in a study of CXCR3-negative and CXCR3-positive naive CD8 T cells (dated by TCRdb to between 2018 and 2021). Describing the broader study: In total, approximately 140 million TRB reads were obtained, which works out to roughly 1.5 +/- 0.3 million reads per library. The diversity and physicochemical repertoire analyses included 11 donors pooled from two independent experiments. TRBV-TRBJ cluster analysis included naive subsets from 5 donors and memory cells from 3 donors. Findings and caveats that apply to the study as a whole: TRB CDR3s from CXCR3-positive naive cells showed higher hydrophobicity (lower Kidera factor 4), lower energy, and higher strength and volume indices than CXCR3-negative naive cells. Because surface CD5, which is linked to self-reactivity in mice, was comparable between the naive subsets, TCR interaction strength was also inferred from TRB CDR3 physicochemical properties. Naive CXCR3-negative and CXCR3-positive cells from the same donor showed similar TRBV-TRBJ usage, whereas memory cells showed distinct patterns. Freshly isolated PBMCs were used for most assays because CXCR3 expression went down partially after cryopreservation. Comparably high repertoire diversity was found in both naive subsets, whereas much lower repertoire diversity was found in memory CD8+ T cells.

Each CD8+ T cell subset was flow-sorted in triplicate, and 250,000 to 300,000 cells per subset were placed directly into RLT lysis buffer. To exclude memory contaminants, naive CD8+ T cells were stringently defined as CD45RO-CCR7+CD27+CD95-. Standard density gradient centrifugation was used to isolate peripheral blood mononuclear cells from buffy coats. Naive CXCR3-negative and CXCR3-positive CD8+ T cells were flow-sorted on a FACSAria III. Total RNA was extracted from sorted cells using an RNeasy Mini Kit. The germline V gene (reference sequence) provides CDR1 SEHNR and CDR2 FQNEAQ. The CDR3 covers 15 residues, taking in both the cysteine and the phenylalanine. No DNA has been recorded.

Sequencing input: naive CXCR3+ CD8+ T cells from blood. The meaning of the sample's cell subset or site label: CD45RO-CCR7+CD27+CD95- naive CD8+ T cells expressing CXCR3 (TNR3+). The rearranged segments are TRBV7-9 and TRBJ2-7. This clonotype was sampled from a human donor in good health. Some clones in this sample may be carry-over from other donors' samples. CDR3 reads: CASSPFNMHSYEQYF.